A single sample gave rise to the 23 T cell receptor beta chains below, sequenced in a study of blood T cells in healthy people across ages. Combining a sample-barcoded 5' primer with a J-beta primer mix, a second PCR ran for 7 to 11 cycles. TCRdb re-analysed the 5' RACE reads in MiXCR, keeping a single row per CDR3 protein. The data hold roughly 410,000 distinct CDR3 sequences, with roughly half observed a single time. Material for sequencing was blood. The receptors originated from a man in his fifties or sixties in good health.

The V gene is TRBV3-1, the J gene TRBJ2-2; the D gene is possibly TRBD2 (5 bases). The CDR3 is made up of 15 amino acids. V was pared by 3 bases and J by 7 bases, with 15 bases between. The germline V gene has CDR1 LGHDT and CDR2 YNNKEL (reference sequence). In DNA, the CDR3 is TGTGCCAGCAGCCAGAAGATCGGGGTCATCGGGGAGCTGTTTTTT. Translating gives CASSQKIGVIGELFF.

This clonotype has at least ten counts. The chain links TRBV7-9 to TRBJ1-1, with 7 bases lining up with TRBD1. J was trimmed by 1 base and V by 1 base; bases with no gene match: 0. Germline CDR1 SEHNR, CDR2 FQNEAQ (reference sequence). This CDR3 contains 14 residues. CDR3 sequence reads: CASSLGDRNTEAFF. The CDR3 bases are TGTGCCAGCAGCTTAGGGGACAGGAACACTGAAGCTTTCTTT.

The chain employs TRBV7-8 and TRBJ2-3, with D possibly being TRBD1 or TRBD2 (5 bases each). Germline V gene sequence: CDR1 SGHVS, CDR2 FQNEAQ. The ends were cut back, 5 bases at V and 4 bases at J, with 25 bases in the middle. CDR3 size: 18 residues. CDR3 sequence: CASSRRLPQRGLADTQYF. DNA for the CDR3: TGTGCCAGCAGCCGTCGGCTACCCCAGAGGGGATTAGCAGATACGCAGTATTTT.

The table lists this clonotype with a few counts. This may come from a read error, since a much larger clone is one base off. The CDR3 DNA sequence: TGCAGTGCCACAGCCCGACGAGCGGCAAACAATGAGCAGTTCTTC. This gives the protein CSATARRAANNEQFF. The chain couples TRBV20-1 to TRBJ2-1; weak D call: TRBD2 (5 bases). The V and J ends lost 6 bases and 5 bases respectively, with 20 bases between them. Germline loops: CDR1 DFQATT, CDR2 SNEGSKA (reference sequence). The CDR3 totals 15 residues.

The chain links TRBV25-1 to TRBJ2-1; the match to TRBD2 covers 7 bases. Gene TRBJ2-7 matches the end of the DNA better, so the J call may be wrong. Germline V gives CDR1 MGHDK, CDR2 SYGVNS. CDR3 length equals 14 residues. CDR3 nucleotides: TGTGCCAGCAGTAGGAGCGGGAACTCCTACGAGCAGTACTTC. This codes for CASSRSGNSYEQYF.

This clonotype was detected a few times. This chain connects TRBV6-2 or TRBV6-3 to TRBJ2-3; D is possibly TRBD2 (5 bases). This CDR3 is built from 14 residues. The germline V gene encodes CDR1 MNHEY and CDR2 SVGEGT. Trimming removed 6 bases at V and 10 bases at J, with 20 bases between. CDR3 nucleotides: TGTGCCAGCAGCCTAACCCAAACAGTGAGGGCGCAGTATTTT. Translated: CASSLTQTVRAQYF.

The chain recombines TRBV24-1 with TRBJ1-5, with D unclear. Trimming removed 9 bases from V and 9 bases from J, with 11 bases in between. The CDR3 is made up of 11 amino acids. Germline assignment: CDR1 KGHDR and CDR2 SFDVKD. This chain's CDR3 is CATGPLGPQHF. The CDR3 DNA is TGTGCCACCGGGCCCCTAGGGCCCCAGCATTTT.

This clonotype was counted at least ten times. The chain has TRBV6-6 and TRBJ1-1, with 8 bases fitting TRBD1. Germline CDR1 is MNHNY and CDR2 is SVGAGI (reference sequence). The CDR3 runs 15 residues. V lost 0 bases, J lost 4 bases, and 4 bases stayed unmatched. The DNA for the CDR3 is TGTGCCAGCAGTTACTCGGGACAGGCGGCCACTGAAGCTTTCTTT. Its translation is CASSYSGQAATEAFF.

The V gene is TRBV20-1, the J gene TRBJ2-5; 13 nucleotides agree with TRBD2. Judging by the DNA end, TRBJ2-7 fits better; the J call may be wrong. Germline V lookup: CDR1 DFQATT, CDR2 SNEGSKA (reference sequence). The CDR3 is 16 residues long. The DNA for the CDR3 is TGCAGTGCGGCAGGCACGATTGGACTAGCGGGAGCCGAGCAGTACTTC. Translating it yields CSAAGTIGLAGAEQYF.

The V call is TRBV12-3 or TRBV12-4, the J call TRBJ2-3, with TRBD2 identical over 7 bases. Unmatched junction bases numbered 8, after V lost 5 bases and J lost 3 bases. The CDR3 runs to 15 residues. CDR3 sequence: CASSTHGGRTDTQYF. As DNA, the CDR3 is TGTGCCAGCAGTACCCACGGGGGGAGAACAGATACGCAGTATTTT.

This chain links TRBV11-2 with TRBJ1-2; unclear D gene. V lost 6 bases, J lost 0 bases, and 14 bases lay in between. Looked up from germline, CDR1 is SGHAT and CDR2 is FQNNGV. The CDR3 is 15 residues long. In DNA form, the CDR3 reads TGTGCCAGCAGGTCAGGCCCTTCAGCTAACTATGGCTACACCTTC. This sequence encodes CASRSGPSANYGYTF. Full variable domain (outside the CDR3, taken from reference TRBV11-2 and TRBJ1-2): EAGVAQSPRYKIIEKRQSVAFWCNPISGHATLYWYQQILGQGPKLLIQFQNNGVVDDSQLPKDRFSAERLKGVDSTLKIQPAKLEDSAVYLCASRSGPSANYGYTFGSGTRLTVV.

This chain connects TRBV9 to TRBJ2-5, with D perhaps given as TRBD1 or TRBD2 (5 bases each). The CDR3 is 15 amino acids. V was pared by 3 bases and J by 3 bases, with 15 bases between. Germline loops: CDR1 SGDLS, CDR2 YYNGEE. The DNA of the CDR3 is TGTGCCAGCAGCGCCGGAAAGGGACGGGAAGAGACCCAGTACTTC. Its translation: CASSAGKGREETQYF.

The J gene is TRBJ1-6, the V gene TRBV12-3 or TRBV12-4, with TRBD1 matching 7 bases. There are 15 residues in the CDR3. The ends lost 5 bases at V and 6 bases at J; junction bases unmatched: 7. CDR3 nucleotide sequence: TGTGCCAGCAGTCCAAGGGGGCGGGGTAATTCACCCCTCCACTTT. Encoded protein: CASSPRGRGNSPLHF.

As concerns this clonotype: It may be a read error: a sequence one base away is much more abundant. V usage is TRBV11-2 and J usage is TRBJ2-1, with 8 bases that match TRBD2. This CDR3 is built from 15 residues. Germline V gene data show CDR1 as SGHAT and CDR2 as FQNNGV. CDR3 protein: CVSSLVGRADNEQFF. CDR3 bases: TGTGTCAGCAGCTTAGTCGGGAGGGCTGACAATGAGCAGTTCTTC.

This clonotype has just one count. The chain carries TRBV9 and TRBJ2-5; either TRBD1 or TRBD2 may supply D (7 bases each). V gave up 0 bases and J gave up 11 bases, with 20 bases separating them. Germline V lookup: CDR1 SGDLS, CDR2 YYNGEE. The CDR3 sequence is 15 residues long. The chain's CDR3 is CASSVVRQGGGEQYF. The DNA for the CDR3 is TGTGCCAGCAGCGTAGTTCGACAGGGAGGGGGGGAGCAGTACTTC.

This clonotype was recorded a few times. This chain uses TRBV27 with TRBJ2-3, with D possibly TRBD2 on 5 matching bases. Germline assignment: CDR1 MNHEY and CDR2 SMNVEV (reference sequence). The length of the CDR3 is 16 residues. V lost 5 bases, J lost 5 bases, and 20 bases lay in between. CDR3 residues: CASSPSRSAGKDTQYF. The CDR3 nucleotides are TGTGCCAGCAGTCCCTCCCGGTCCGCCGGGAAAGATACGCAGTATTTT.

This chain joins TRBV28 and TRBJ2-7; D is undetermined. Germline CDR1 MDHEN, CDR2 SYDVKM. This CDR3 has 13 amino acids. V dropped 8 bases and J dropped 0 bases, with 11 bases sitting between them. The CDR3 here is CASLNPFSYEQYF. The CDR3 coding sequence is TGTGCCAGCCTAAATCCCTTCTCCTACGAGCAGTACTTC.

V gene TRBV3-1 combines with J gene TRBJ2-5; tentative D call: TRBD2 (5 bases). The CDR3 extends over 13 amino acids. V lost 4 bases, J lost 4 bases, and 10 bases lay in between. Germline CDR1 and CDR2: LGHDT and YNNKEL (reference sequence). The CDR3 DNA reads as TGTGCCAGCAGCCTCCTACGGGGAGAGACCCAGTACTTC. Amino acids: CASSLLRGETQYF.

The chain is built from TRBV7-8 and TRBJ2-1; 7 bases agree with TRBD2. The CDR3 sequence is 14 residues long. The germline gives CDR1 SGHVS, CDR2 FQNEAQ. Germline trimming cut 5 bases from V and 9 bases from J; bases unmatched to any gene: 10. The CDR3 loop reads CASSPRDYTGEQFF. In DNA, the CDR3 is TGTGCCAGCAGCCCCCGGGACTATACCGGTGAGCAGTTCTTC.

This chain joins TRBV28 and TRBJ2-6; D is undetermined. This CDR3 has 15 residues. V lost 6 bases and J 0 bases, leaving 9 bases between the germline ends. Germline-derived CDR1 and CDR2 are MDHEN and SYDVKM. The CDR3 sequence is CASRTSSSGANVLTF. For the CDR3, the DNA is TGTGCCAGCAGAACCAGCAGCTCTGGGGCCAACGTCCTGACTTTC. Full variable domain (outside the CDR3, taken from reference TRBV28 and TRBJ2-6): DVKVTQSSRYLVKRTGEKVFLECVQDMDHENMFWYRQDPGLGLRLIYFSYDVKMKEKGDIPEGYSVSREKKERFSLILESASTNQTSMYLCASRTSSSGANVLTFGAGSRLTVL.

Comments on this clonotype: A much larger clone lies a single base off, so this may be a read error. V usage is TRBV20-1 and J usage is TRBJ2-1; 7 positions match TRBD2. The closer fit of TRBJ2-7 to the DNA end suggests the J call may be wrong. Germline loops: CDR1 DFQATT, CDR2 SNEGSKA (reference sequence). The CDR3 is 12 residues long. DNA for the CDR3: TGCAGTGGGAGCGGGACCCACAATGAGCAGTACTTC. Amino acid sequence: CSGSGTHNEQYF.

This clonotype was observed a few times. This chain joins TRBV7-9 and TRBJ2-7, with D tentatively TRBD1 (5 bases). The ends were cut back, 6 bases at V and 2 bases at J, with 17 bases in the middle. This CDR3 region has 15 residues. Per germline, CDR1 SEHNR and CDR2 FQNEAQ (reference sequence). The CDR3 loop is CASSPRVLGAYEQYF. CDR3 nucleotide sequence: TGTGCCAGCAGTCCTAGGGTTCTAGGGGCCTACGAGCAGTACTTC.

The chain's CDR3 is CSARPGTGQNTEAFF. CDR3 nucleotides: TGCAGTGCTAGGCCAGGGACAGGGCAGAACACTGAAGCTTTCTTT. The chain uses TRBV20-1 and TRBJ1-1; 9 bases line up with TRBD1. The CDR3 runs to 15 residues. With 3 bases clipped from V and 1 base from J, the junction kept 6 bases outside the gene matches. Germline V gives CDR1 DFQATT, CDR2 SNEGSKA (reference sequence).